These 27 T cell receptor beta chains were all obtained from the same sample, sequenced in a study of blood T cell repertoires in COVID-19. Profiled with immunoSEQ multiplex PCR; TCRdb holds only in-frame clones, not every one. This table holds 250,000 to 300,000 clones, over 75% found once. Source material: PBMCs or T cells enriched from blood (not recorded which). All receptors come from a woman aged 25 to 39 who had recovered from COVID-19.

The chain uses TRBV19 and TRBJ1-5; D is perhaps TRBD1 (6 bases). The CDR3 sequence is 14 residues long. Deletions cut 4 bases from V and 7 bases from J, with 14 bases between. CDR1 LNHDA and CDR2 SQIVND come from the germline V gene (reference sequence). The CDR3 protein is CASSNAGAGQPQHF. The CDR3 DNA sequence: TGTGCCAGTAGTAATGCAGGGGCTGGGCAGCCCCAGCATTTT.

This chain joins TRBV10-3 and TRBJ1-5, with D unclear. Germline V lookup: CDR1 ENHRY, CDR2 SYGVKD. V was pared by 10 bases and J by 2 bases, with 12 bases between. This CDR3 contains 13 residues. The CDR3 DNA is TGTGCCAACGGCAGGAATGGCAATCAGCCCCAGCATTTT. It encodes CANGRNGNQPQHF.

The chain carries TRBV6-5 and TRBJ2-1, with 13 bases that match TRBD2. Germline V gene lookup returns CDR1 MNHEY and CDR2 SVGAGI. This CDR3 region has 14 residues. CDR3 nucleotides: TGTGCTCTGCGGACTAGCGGGAGCCACAATGAGCAGTTCTTC. Translated: CALRTSGSHNEQFF.

The genes are TRBV4-1 and TRBJ2-1; TRBD1 matches 8 bases. CDR1 and CDR2 (germline): MGHRA, YSYEKL. Trimming at V came to 1 base and at J to 9 bases, leaving 11 bases not matched to a gene. The CDR3 length is 16 residues. Here the CDR3 reads CASSQGIGQGWREQFF. The CDR3 DNA sequence: TGCGCCAGCAGCCAAGGAATTGGACAGGGTTGGCGTGAGCAGTTCTTC.

The chain links TRBV5-1 to TRBJ2-1; D not resolved. The CDR3 length is 13 residues. V was trimmed by 4 bases and J by 8 bases, leaving 13 bases between them. Per the germline V gene, CDR1 is SGHRS and CDR2 is YFSETQ. CDR3 loop: CASSPRPADEQFF. DNA of the CDR3: TGCGCCAGCAGCCCCAGGCCAGCCGATGAGCAGTTCTTC.

The V call is TRBV28, the J call TRBJ2-7; TRBD2 matches 12 bases. Per the germline V gene, CDR1 is MDHEN and CDR2 is SYDVKM. The CDR3 is 18 residues long. V gave up 1 base and J gave up 7 bases; unmatched junction bases: 14. CDR3 nucleotide sequence: TGTGCCAGCAGTTTATCGTTGGCTAGCGGGAGGGAAGCAGGGGAGCAGTACTTC. This codes for CASSLSLASGREAGEQYF.

The chain joins TRBV7-2 to TRBJ2-5; no definite D call. This CDR3 region has 15 residues. V was shortened by 5 bases and J by 9 bases, with 22 bases between the two germline ends. Per the germline V gene, CDR1 is SGHTA and CDR2 is FQGNSA. CDR3 protein: CASSPSHNQAVAQYF. As DNA, the CDR3 is TGTGCCAGCAGCCCCTCCCATAACCAAGCTGTGGCCCAGTACTTC.

This sequence joins TRBV27 and TRBJ1-4, with D possibly matching TRBD1 (5 bases). This CDR3 spans 13 amino acids. V was clipped by 4 bases and J by 7 bases, with 10 bases between them. Germline V gene data show CDR1 as MNHEY and CDR2 as SMNVEV (reference sequence). CDR3 residues: CASSSQRGEKLFF. The DNA for the CDR3 is TGTGCCAGCAGTTCCCAAAGGGGTGAAAAACTGTTTTTT. Filled out from reference TRBV27 and TRBJ1-4, the complete variable domain reads EAQVTQNPRYLITVTGKKLTVTCSQNMNHEYMSWYRQDPGLGLRQIYYSMNVEVTDKGDVPEGYKVSRKEKRNFPLILESPSPNQTSLYFCASSSQRGEKLFFGSGTQLSVL.

The rearrangement joins TRBV28 to TRBJ2-6, with TRBD1 matching 8 bases. The CDR3 is made up of 18 amino acids. The germline V gene has CDR1 MDHEN and CDR2 SYDVKM. V shed 2 bases and J 1 base; nucleotides not matched to a gene: 7. CDR3 region: CASSLPGQGRSGANVLTF. The CDR3 DNA follows: TGTGCCAGCAGTTTACCAGGACAGGGAAGATCTGGGGCCAACGTCCTGACTTTC.

The chain recombines TRBV7-2 with TRBJ2-7; D gene uncertain. There are 15 residues in the CDR3. From germline, CDR1 is SGHTA and CDR2 FQGNSA. V was cut by 5 bases and J by 2 bases, with 16 bases left in between. The CDR3 nucleotides read TGTGCCAGCAGCGCGAACAGCTATTTGGCCTACGAGCAGTACTTC. It codes for CASSANSYLAYEQYF.

The CDR3 loop is CATSREPGQGLREQYF. CDR3 sequence (DNA): TGTGCCACCAGCAGAGAGCCGGGACAGGGGCTACGAGAGCAGTACTTC. This rearrangement joins TRBV15 to TRBJ2-7, with TRBD1 identical over 10 bases. With V trimmed by 0 bases and J by 7 bases, 9 bases remained unmatched. CDR1 LNHNV and CDR2 YYDKDF come from the germline V gene (reference sequence). The CDR3 runs 16 residues.

This chain links TRBV14 with TRBJ2-7; TRBD1 is a possible D gene (5 bases). The CDR3 runs to 15 residues. Trimming stripped 1 base from V and 0 bases from J, with 10 bases between. The germline V gene encodes CDR1 SGHDN and CDR2 FVKESK. CDR3 DNA: TGTGCCAGCAGCCAAGGACAGTCACACTCCTACGAGCAGTACTTC. Translation gives CASSQGQSHSYEQYF.

V gene TRBV7-8 combines with J gene TRBJ1-2; no firm D call. CDR1 and CDR2 (germline): SGHVS, FQNEAQ. The V gene lost 5 bases and the J gene lost 8 bases, with 12 bases spanning the gap. The CDR3 is 12 amino acids. CDR3 region: CASSPVRGGYTF. The CDR3, as DNA: TGTGCCAGCAGCCCCGTCCGCGGCGGCTACACCTTC.

The chain is built from TRBV6-5 and TRBJ1-1, with D tentatively TRBD1 (5 bases). There are 14 residues in the CDR3. Germline CDR1 MNHEY, CDR2 SVGAGI. Deletions cut 4 bases from V and 4 bases from J, with 13 bases between. This chain's CDR3 is CASSFTGTGTEAFF. The DNA for the CDR3 is TGTGCCAGCAGTTTCACAGGTACGGGCACTGAAGCTTTCTTT.

V gene TRBV10-3 combines with J gene TRBJ2-2; tentatively, D is TRBD1 (5 bases). Germline V gene data show CDR1 as ENHRY and CDR2 as SYGVKD. V was trimmed by 10 bases and J by 3 bases, leaving 9 bases between them. The CDR3 is 12 residues long. The chain's CDR3 is CATATDTGELFF. The CDR3, as DNA: TGTGCCACCGCGACAGACACCGGGGAGCTGTTTTTT.

J is TRBJ2-1 and V is TRBV19, with 10 bases lining up with TRBD1. Germline V lookup: CDR1 LNHDA, CDR2 SQIVND (reference sequence). CDR3 length: 15 residues. Trimming cost V 4 bases and J 7 bases; bases outside gene matches: 7. Here the CDR3 reads CASSTGTGVNNEQFF. In DNA, the CDR3 is TGTGCCAGTAGTACCGGGACAGGGGTGAATAATGAGCAGTTCTTC.

J is TRBJ1-2 and V is TRBV6-5; D not certain. Germline CDR1 is MNHEY and CDR2 is SVGAGI. The ends were cut back, 7 bases at V and 5 bases at J, with 14 bases in the middle. This CDR3 is 13 amino acids long. The CDR3 spells CASTIKGGYGYTF. DNA of the CDR3: TGTGCCAGCACTATAAAGGGAGGGTATGGCTACACCTTC.

The genes are TRBV27 and TRBJ2-2, with TRBD2 identical over 14 bases. The germline CDR1 and CDR2 sequences are MNHEY and SMNVEV (reference sequence). V dropped 3 bases and J dropped 5; count of bases not matched to a gene: 2. The CDR3 consists of 16 residues. CDR3: CASSLGLAGVTGELFF. The CDR3, as DNA: TGTGCCAGCAGTTTGGGACTAGCGGGAGTTACCGGGGAGCTGTTTTTT.

The chain joins TRBV19 to TRBJ2-2; TRBD1 matches at 8 bases. CDR1 LNHDA and CDR2 SQIVND come from the germline V gene (reference sequence). J was trimmed by 4 bases and V by 4 bases; bases with no gene match: 8. This CDR3 comprises 16 residues. In nucleotides, the CDR3 is TGTGCCAGTAGTAGTCAGGGGGCATTGAGCACCGGGGAGCTGTTTTTT. Protein sequence: CASSSQGALSTGELFF.

This chain links TRBV10-2 with TRBJ2-7; 16 nucleotides agree with TRBD2. Trimming took 6 bases from V and 7 from J; bases not matched to a gene: 6. Germline-derived CDR1 and CDR2 are WSHSY and SAAADI. This CDR3 has 15 amino acids. CDR3 sequence (DNA): TGCGCCAGCAGGGGACTAGCGGGAGGGGTCCTGGAGCAGTACTTC. Its protein is CASRGLAGGVLEQYF.

V gene TRBV6-5 combines with J gene TRBJ1-2; D is uncertain. CDR1 is MNHEY, CDR2 SVGAGI, per germline. The CDR3 is 14 residues long. The V gene lost 4 bases and the J gene lost 7 bases, with 16 bases spanning the gap. The CDR3 nucleotides read TGTGCCAGCAGTTCGACATCGTGGGGAGGTGGCTACACCTTC. This encodes CASSSTSWGGGYTF.

This chain links TRBV7-3 with TRBJ1-1; D unclear. The CDR3 spans 13 residues. The germline V gene has CDR1 SGHTA and CDR2 FQGTGA. The V end lost 5 bases, the J end lost 10 bases, and 17 bases lay between the germline ends. DNA for the CDR3: TGTGCCAGCAGCCCGAAGGGAGGGTATGGAGCTTTCTTT. Translation gives CASSPKGGYGAFF.

The gene calls are TRBV2 and TRBJ2-7; perhaps TRBD1 as D (6 bases). V dropped 3 bases and J dropped 8 bases, with 17 bases sitting between them. The CDR3 covers 14 residues. Germline loops: CDR1 SNHLY, CDR2 FYNNEI. CDR3 in DNA: TGTGCCAGCAGTGATGGGACATACTCTACGAAGCAGTACTTC. Translation: CASSDGTYSTKQYF.

The chain combines TRBV6-5 with TRBJ2-2, with a tentative D call TRBD1 (6 bases). The CDR3 length is 13 residues. V was cut by 8 bases and J by 5 bases, with 12 bases left in between. Per germline, CDR1 MNHEY and CDR2 SVGAGI. CDR3 loop: CASRFGQTGELFF. Written as DNA, the CDR3 is TGTGCCAGCCGGTTCGGACAGACCGGGGAGCTGTTTTTT.

In its sample, this clone was seen a few times. The chain links TRBV4-2 to TRBJ2-7, with 8 bases lining up with TRBD2. The J segment lost 2 bases and the V segment lost 0 bases, leaving 3 bases of the junction unmatched. The germline V gene has CDR1 LGHNA and CDR2 YNFKEQ. CDR3 length: 15 residues. CDR3 in DNA: TGTGCCAGCAGCCAAGAAACTAGCGGAACCTACGAGCAGTACTTC. Translation gives CASSQETSGTYEQYF.

The V and J genes are TRBV10-2 and TRBJ2-1, with 8 bases matching TRBD1. Germline V gene lookup returns CDR1 WSHSY and CDR2 SAAADI. J gave up 5 bases and V 8 bases, and 8 bases lay outside the gene matches. The CDR3 extends over 14 amino acids. In nucleotides, the CDR3 is TGCGCCAGCGTCGACAGGGGAACGCACAATGAGCAGTTCTTC. Its translation is CASVDRGTHNEQFF.

The chain joins TRBV10-1 to TRBJ1-3, with 7 bases fitting TRBD1. After removal of 7 bases from V and 1 base from J, the junction contained 7 bases not matched to a gene. The CDR3 loop spans 15 amino acids. CDR1 is WNHNN, CDR2 SYGVQD, per germline (reference sequence). The chain's CDR3 is CASTKKGASGNTIYF. As DNA, the CDR3 is TGCGCCAGCACCAAAAAGGGGGCATCTGGAAACACCATATATTTT.